This T cell receptor beta chain was captured in a study of blood T cell repertoires in COVID-19. About the study: Acute and convalescent COVID-19 samples came from the United States, Italy and Spain.

The CDR3 is made up of 13 amino acids. V lost 6 bases and J lost 4, with 12 bases in between. Authors' methods: Nucleated cell counts were estimated from reference gene primer amplification. Method: immunoSEQ multiplex PCR; TCRdb's copy keeps in-frame clones and lacks some. D and trimming were read from the DNA, whereas the V and J calls and clone size are those reported in that table. The sample contains under 200,000 clones, 80% to 90% of which appear only once. This chain uses TRBV12-3 or TRBV12-4 with TRBJ1-1, with no clear D. The sample consisted of peripheral blood. The TCR comes from a man between 18 and 29 years old with active or convalescent COVID-19. CDR3 nucleotides: TGTGCCAGCAGCCCGAGAACAGCCACTGAAGCTTTCTTT. This codes for CASSPRTATEAFF.